The clone carrying this T cell receptor beta chain has ten or more counts. Its antigen is still unknown. The source of the sample is a study of spatial heterogeneity in lung cancer. At the level of the study: Among detected sequences, beta-chain ones consistently exceeded alpha-chain ones in number. Study conclusions and caveats: Blood carried ubiquitous expanded tumor TCRs more at resection than follow-up.

Time point meaning: sample taken at primary tumor resection. No cells were sorted before sequencing. The whole RNA sequenced was extracted from tumor, nontumor lung or frozen PBMC. The donors were 55 to 80 patients with non-small cell lung cancer that was early-stage and untreated. V trimming: 1 base; J trimming: 5 bases; junction bases outside the gene matches: 5. The V gene's germline CDR1 is SGHTA and CDR2 FQGNSA. This CDR3 is 15 amino acids long. TCRdb reanalysed the 5' RACE reads using MiXCR and keeps one entry per CDR3 protein. Of some 85,000 distinct CDR3 sequences in the sample, approximately 21% are singletons; the top ten hold 5.5% to 7%.

The source is a male donor with early-stage non-small cell lung cancer. The material sequenced was PBMCs, taken at surgery. This chain uses TRBV7-2 with TRBJ1-5; 7 nucleotides align to TRBD1. For the CDR3, the DNA is TGTGCCAGCAGCTTAGACAGGGGTCCTTATCAGCCCCAGCATTTT. This codes for CASSLDRGPYQPQHF.